Only one count was recorded for the clone carrying this T cell receptor beta chain. The data derive from a study of blood T cell repertoires in COVID-19. Looking at the study overall: COVID-19 samples collected from the United States, Italy and Spain covered acute and convalescent phases. The analysed material was cDNA or gDNA that came from T cells, B-cell-depleted T cells, or PBMCs.

Germline values: CDR1 LGHNA, CDR2 YSLEER. The CDR3 contains 13 residues. Trimming shortened V by 1 base and J by 4 bases, and 4 bases separated the two germline ends. In the original processing: Estimated nucleated cell counts came from reference gene primer amplification. Clones were read by immunoSEQ multiplex PCR, and TCRdb kept only the in-frame ones, dropping some. The V and J calls and clone size are taken from that table; D and trimming were inferred from the DNA. The table records some 140,000 clones, 70% to 85% of them present only once. Sequencing was done on a sample of peripheral blood. This chain joins TRBV4-3 and TRBJ2-2; D gene unclear. The sequence derives from a man aged 60 to 75 who had recovered from COVID-19. The chain's CDR3 is CASSQAGTGELFF. As DNA, the CDR3 is TGCGCCAGCAGCCAAGCAGGCACCGGGGAGCTGTTTTTT.